Below are 8 T cell receptor beta chains sequenced from a single sample in a study of T-cell memory formation after mild COVID-19. TCRdb passed the 5' RACE reads through MiXCR, listing each CDR3 protein once. The repertoire holds 85,000 to 130,000 distinct CDR3 sequences, with around 11% as singletons. Sequencing input: PBMCs or a T cell subset sorted from them (not recorded which). All receptors come from an adult woman who had mild COVID-19 (a few samples of this study predate the infection). Cell type and time point are not known.

This chain connects TRBV19 to TRBJ1-1, with D possibly matching TRBD1 (6 bases). CDR3 size: 18 residues. The V gene's germline CDR1 is LNHDA and CDR2 SQIVND (reference sequence). Trimming pared 5 bases from V and 1 base from J, leaving 23 bases between. The CDR3 reads CASSLALPGQQRNTEAFF. The CDR3 nucleotides read TGTGCCAGTAGTCTGGCACTACCCGGACAGCAAAGGAACACTGAAGCTTTCTTT.

This clonotype turned up a few times. The CDR3 protein is CASSLSDPWGYTF. The CDR3 coding sequence is TGTGCCAGCAGTTTATCCGATCCTTGGGGCTACACCTTC. The chain employs TRBV12-3 or TRBV12-4 and TRBJ1-2; no definite D call. The V end lost 2 bases, the J end lost 8 bases, and 12 bases lay between the germline ends. The CDR3 loop spans 13 amino acids.

This clonotype turned up a few times. This rearrangement joins TRBV30 to TRBJ2-2; possibly TRBD1 or TRBD2 for D (5 bases each). V gave up 6 bases and J gave up 13 bases, with 12 bases separating them. This CDR3 region has 10 residues. Germline CDR1 is GTSNPN and CDR2 is SVGIG (reference sequence). The CDR3 DNA reads TGTGCCTGCCGACTAAGGGGGCTGTTTTTT. Residues: CACRLRGLFF.

V is TRBV6-5 and J is TRBJ2-3, with 11 bases matching TRBD2. Germline lookup yields CDR1 MNHEY and CDR2 SVGAGI. With 0 bases clipped from V and 1 base from J, the junction kept 6 bases outside the gene matches. The CDR3 runs to 18 residues. CDR3 loop: CASSYSRRLAGRTDTQYF. The CDR3 nucleotides read TGTGCCAGCAGTTACTCGCGGCGACTAGCGGGGCGCACAGATACGCAGTATTTT.

In this sample, this clonotype turned up many times. The CDR3 DNA sequence: TGTGCCAGCAGCTTTCTGTCTGGGAACACCGGGGAGCTGTTTTTT. Residues: CASSFLSGNTGELFF. The rearrangement links TRBV11-2 to TRBJ2-2; D is unclear. The CDR3 has 15 amino acids. Per germline, CDR1 SGHAT and CDR2 FQNNGV. V lost 3 bases and J 1 base, leaving 9 bases between the germline ends.

This chain uses TRBV29-1 with TRBJ2-3; D uncertain. CDR3 length: 11 amino acids. Germline loops: CDR1 SQVTM, CDR2 ANQGSEA. V lost 6 bases and J lost 5, with 9 bases in between. The CDR3 sequence: CSVALGDTQYF. DNA for the CDR3: TGCAGCGTGGCCCTGGGAGATACGCAGTATTTT.

This clonotype showed up just a few times. This chain links TRBV5-1 with TRBJ2-3; no clear D gene. V shed 4 bases and J shed 2 bases, with 14 bases lying between them. CDR1 and CDR2 from the germline V gene are SGHRS and YFSETQ. The CDR3 consists of 15 residues. This CDR3 is CASSVPVGNTDTQYF. Here the CDR3 DNA reads TGCGCCAGCAGCGTACCAGTGGGGAACACAGATACGCAGTATTTT.

This clonotype was counted a few times. J is TRBJ2-1 and V is TRBV4-3, with TRBD2 identical over 13 bases. CDR3 length: 18 amino acids. Germline-derived CDR1 and CDR2 are LGHNA and YSLEER. Trimming removed 2 bases from V and 3 bases from J; junction bases left unmatched: 7. The CDR3 sequence is CASSQPGLAGRGYNEQFF. The CDR3 bases are TGCGCCAGCAGCCAACCGGGACTAGCGGGAAGAGGCTACAATGAGCAGTTCTTC.